These 21 T cell receptor beta chains share one sample of origin, sequenced in a study of brain T cells in children with intractable seizures. Regarding time point: blood from clinic visit 5 months post-surgery; TSC patient then seizure free. Measured with immunoSEQ multiplex PCR; TCRdb has only the in-frame clones, and not every one. This sample has around 340,000 clones, with 85% to 95% found just once. This specimen was peripheral blood, taken less than 6 months after surgery. The receptors were sampled from a boy in the first two years of life with tuberous sclerosis and intractable seizures.

The V gene is TRBV2, the J gene TRBJ2-5, with 8 nucleotides matching TRBD2. The V gene's germline CDR1 is SNHLY and CDR2 FYNNEI. This CDR3 is built from 16 residues. Losses at the gene ends were 4 bases for V and 7 bases for J; bases not matched to a gene: 14. The CDR3 reads CASSGGALAGTVTQYF. DNA for the CDR3: TGTGCCAGCAGTGGGGGGGCGCTAGCGGGTACTGTGACCCAGTACTTC.

The chain has TRBV7-9 and TRBJ1-6; D possibly corresponds to TRBD1 (6 bases). Per the germline V gene, CDR1 is SEHNR and CDR2 is FQNEAQ (reference sequence). This CDR3 comprises 15 residues. Trimming took off 5 bases at V and 9 bases at J, with 17 bases between the two ends. As DNA, the CDR3 is TGTGCCAGCAGCCACGTCCAGGGGTTAAGTTCACCCCTCCACTTT. It codes for CASSHVQGLSSPLHF.

The CDR3 is CATLWEGTEAFF. CDR3 nucleotide sequence: TGTGCCACCCTATGGGAGGGCACTGAAGCTTTCTTT. The chain links TRBV19 to TRBJ1-1; D unresolved. The CDR3 is made up of 12 amino acids. With 10 bases removed from V and 4 bases from J, the gap between germline ends came to 13 bases. Germline loops: CDR1 LNHDA, CDR2 SQIVND (reference sequence).

The chain is built from TRBV14 and TRBJ2-7, with 8 positions matching TRBD1. CDR3 length equals 15 residues. Germline values: CDR1 SGHDN, CDR2 FVKESK. V trimming: 2 bases; J trimming: 4 bases; junction bases outside the gene matches: 7. CDR3: CASSQRDRGRYEQYF. The CDR3 DNA is TGTGCCAGCAGCCAACGAGACAGGGGACGATACGAGCAGTACTTC.

The rearrangement uses TRBV27 and TRBJ2-7; 10 bases align to TRBD1. Germline V gene data show CDR1 as MNHEY and CDR2 as SMNVEV (reference sequence). CDR3 length: 14 residues. V lost 4 bases to trimming and J lost 3 bases; unmatched junction nucleotides: 3. This CDR3 is CASSYRDRGYEQYF. In DNA form, the CDR3 reads TGTGCCAGCAGTTACCGGGACAGGGGCTACGAGCAGTACTTC.

This sequence joins TRBV11-2 and TRBJ2-2, with D possibly TRBD2 on 6 matching bases. CDR3 size: 16 residues. Looked up from germline, CDR1 is SGHAT and CDR2 is FQNNGV. Trimming removed 3 bases from V and 4 bases from J, with 15 bases in between. The CDR3 DNA reads TGTGCCAGCAGCTTGGTGACGGGAGCGATCACCGGGGAGCTGTTTTTT. Translating it yields CASSLVTGAITGELFF.

The chain links TRBV15 to TRBJ1-1; D is undetermined. With 4 bases removed from V and 3 bases from J, the gap between germline ends came to 15 bases. Germline CDR1 is LNHNV and CDR2 is YYDKDF (reference sequence). This CDR3 is built from 15 residues. The CDR3 region is CATSTKDKLHTEAFF. CDR3 sequence (DNA): TGTGCCACCAGCACTAAGGATAAGCTACACACTGAAGCTTTCTTT.

The gene calls are TRBV10-1 and TRBJ2-5, with TRBD2 matching over 11 bases. CDR3 size: 13 residues. The J segment lost 4 bases and the V segment lost 6 bases, leaving 1 base of the junction unmatched. CDR1 is WNHNN, CDR2 SYGVQD, per germline (reference sequence). DNA for the CDR3: TGCGCCAGCAGCCTAGCGGGAGGAGAGACCCAGTACTTC. Its protein is CASSLAGGETQYF.

The J gene is TRBJ2-5, the V gene TRBV7-2; D is perhaps TRBD2 (5 bases). CDR3 length: 14 amino acids. The germline gives CDR1 SGHTA, CDR2 FQGNSA. Trimming removed 3 bases at V and 1 base at J, with 9 bases between. The CDR3 is CASSFGIIQETQYF. CDR3 bases: TGTGCCAGCAGCTTCGGGATCATCCAAGAGACCCAGTACTTC. Complete variable domain (other parts from reference TRBV7-2 and TRBJ2-5): GAGVSQSPSNKVTEKGKDVELRCDPISGHTALYWYRQSLGQGLEFLIYFQGNSAPDKSGLPSDRFSAERTGGSVSTLTIQRTQQEDSAVYLCASSFGIIQETQYFGPGTRLLVL.

The V and J genes are TRBV4-2 and TRBJ1-1; D perhaps matches TRBD1 (6 bases). Germline loops: CDR1 LGHNA, CDR2 YNFKEQ. The CDR3 has 14 residues. Trimming shortened V by 0 bases and J by 8 bases, and 13 bases separated the two germline ends. Written as DNA, the CDR3 is TGTGCCAGCAGCCAAGAAGGGGGTCCACAGGAAGCTTTCTTT. Translating gives CASSQEGGPQEAFF.

V gene TRBV5-4 combines with J gene TRBJ2-5; 7 bases fit TRBD2. This CDR3 has 14 amino acids. The trim removed 6 bases at V and 5 bases at J, leaving 10 bases unmatched. Germline CDR1 reads SGHNT; CDR2 reads YYREEE (reference sequence). The CDR3 DNA reads as TGTGCCAGCATCCCTGAGGGGCGGGGGGAGACCCAGTACTTC. This translates into CASIPEGRGETQYF.

The V and J genes are TRBV7-3 and TRBJ2-5; no clear D. Germline CDR1 and CDR2: SGHTA and FQGTGA. V dropped 0 bases and J dropped 3 bases, with 11 bases sitting between them. The CDR3 loop spans 15 amino acids. This CDR3 reads CASSLTGSTKETQYF. CDR3 DNA: TGTGCCAGCAGCTTAACCGGCAGCACCAAAGAGACCCAGTACTTC. Drawing the rest from reference TRBV7-3 and TRBJ2-5, the complete variable domain is GAGVSQTPSNKVTEKGKYVELRCDPISGHTALYWYRQSLGQGPEFLIYFQGTGAADDSGLPNDRFFAVRPEGSVSTLKIQRTERGDSAVYLCASSLTGSTKETQYFGPGTRLLVL.

V and J are TRBV29-1 and TRBJ2-1; 8 bases agree with TRBD2. The CDR3 extends over 15 amino acids. The germline V gene has CDR1 SQVTM and CDR2 ANQGSEA. The ends lost 6 bases at V and 1 base at J; junction bases unmatched: 8. The CDR3 nucleotides are TGCAGCGTCCCGAGGGGCGGGGGGTCCTACAATGAGCAGTTCTTC. This gives the protein CSVPRGGGSYNEQFF.

The CDR3 DNA follows: TGTGCCAGCAGTGGGCAGCTCCAAGAGACCCAGTACTTC. Encoded protein: CASSGQLQETQYF. The chain links TRBV2 to TRBJ2-5; D call uncertain. The germline gives CDR1 SNHLY, CDR2 FYNNEI. V gave up 4 bases and J gave up 1 base, with 7 bases separating them. CDR3 length equals 13 residues.

The chain recombines TRBV18 with TRBJ1-5, with D possibly matching TRBD1 (6 bases). Germline CDR1 is KGHSH and CDR2 is LQKENI. Trimming shortened V by 2 bases and J by 7 bases, and 15 bases separated the two germline ends. This CDR3 is built from 15 residues. The CDR3: CASSPSRDDRQPQHF. CDR3 coding DNA: TGTGCCAGCTCACCATCCAGGGATGACAGGCAGCCCCAGCATTTT. The full variable domain, in which reference TRBV18 and TRBJ1-5 provide the parts outside the CDR3, is NAGVMQNPRHLVRRRGQEARLRCSPMKGHSHVYWYRQLPEEGLKFMVYLQKENIIDESGMPKERFSAEFPKEGPSILRIQQVVRGDSAAYFCASSPSRDDRQPQHFGDGTRLSIL.

The V gene is TRBV4-2, the J gene TRBJ2-3, with no clear D. Trimming cost V 0 bases and J 5 bases, with 12 bases left between them. The CDR3 length is 15 residues. Germline V lookup: CDR1 LGHNA, CDR2 YNFKEQ. In DNA form, the CDR3 reads TGTGCCAGCAGCCAAGATAAGCGTTTCGGAGATACGCAGTATTTT. Translating gives CASSQDKRFGDTQYF.

In regard to this clone: At one end, the junction sequence differs from germline, possibly due to a read error. The V and J genes are TRBV3-1 (or the pseudogene TRBV3-2) and TRBJ2-3, with 8 bases lining up with TRBD1. The CDR3 length is 13 residues. Germline loops: CDR1 LGHDT, CDR2 YNNKEL (reference sequence). The DNA of the CDR3 is TGTGCCAGCAGCCAAGCCGGGACAGGTACGCAGTATTTT. It translates to CASSQAGTGTQYF.

The chain recombines TRBV5-1 with TRBJ2-2; no firm D call. Per the germline V gene, CDR1 is SGHRS and CDR2 is YFSETQ. Trimming took 2 bases from V and 6 from J, leaving 5 bases between them. The CDR3 runs 12 residues. The CDR3, as DNA: TGCGCCAGCAGCTTTAATCCCGGGGAGCTGTTTTTT. It is translated as CASSFNPGELFF.

The chain has TRBV7-2 and TRBJ2-5; 8 bases map to TRBD2. The CDR3 length is 16 residues. The junction had 7 bases not matched to a gene; V was cut back by 2 bases and J by 2 bases. Germline V gene data show CDR1 as SGHTA and CDR2 as FQGNSA. The CDR3 region has the DNA TGTGCCAGCAGCTTAAACGCGGGGGGCCGACAAGAGACCCAGTACTTC. Translation gives CASSLNAGGRQETQYF.

This clone was seen just once. The rearrangement links TRBV3-1 (or the pseudogene TRBV3-2) to TRBJ2-5; TRBD1 aligns across 7 bases. V dropped 3 bases and J dropped 2; count of bases not matched to a gene: 6. From germline, CDR1 is LGHDT and CDR2 YNNKEL (reference sequence). The CDR3 sequence is 15 residues long. DNA of the CDR3: TGTGCCAGCAGCCAGGCTGACAGGGCGCAAGAGACCCAGTACTTC. The encoded protein is CASSQADRAQETQYF.

This chain connects TRBV11-3 to TRBJ2-3; D not resolved. V was clipped by 1 base and J by 5 bases, with 4 bases between them. Germline V CDR1 and CDR2: SGHNT, YENEEA. The CDR3 spans 12 residues. The CDR3 DNA sequence: TGTGCCAGCAGCTTAGGGGGAGATACGCAGTATTTT. Translation gives CASSLGGDTQYF. Drawing the rest from reference TRBV11-3 and TRBJ2-3, the complete variable domain is EAGVVQSPRYKIIEKKQPVAFWCNPISGHNTLYWYLQNLGQGPELLIRYENEEAVDDSQLPKDRFSAERLKGVDSTLKIQPAELGDSAVYLCASSLGGDTQYFGPGTRLTVL.